This record covers a single T cell receptor beta chain. No antigen is known for it. There are 14 residues in the CDR3. V trimming: 5 bases; J trimming: 7 bases; junction bases outside the gene matches: 6. The V gene's germline CDR1 is MNHNS and CDR2 SASEGT. The record originates from a study of T cell repertoires in cytomegalovirus infection. Turning to the study itself: TCR beta signatures that were public indicated CMV infection and matching HLA type.

MiXCR, applied by TCRdb to the reads, yields one record per CDR3 protein. The table lists fewer than 1,000,000 distinct CDR3 sequences, around 29% of them singletons, with around an eighth in the top ten. The TCR originated in a human donor in good health (CMV status not recorded). Some clones in this sample may be carry-over from other donors' samples. Sequenced here: cultured CD8+ T cells from PBMCs, sampled from culture after CMV antigen stimulation. The chain joins TRBV6-1 to TRBJ2-1; 9 nucleotides agree with TRBD2. Here the CDR3 reads CASSPGLAWNEQFF. The CDR3 DNA sequence: TGTGCCAGCAGTCCTGGACTAGCGTGGAATGAGCAGTTCTTC.